This T cell receptor beta chain was retrieved from a study of cytomegalovirus exposure and HLA in healthy donors. Overall study results and limits: In a later analysis, HLA-associated beta chains showed higher expansion and lower generation probabilities than comparable chains.

The CDR3 spans 14 residues. Looked up from germline, CDR1 is LNHDA and CDR2 is SQIVND (reference sequence). The V end was cut by 1 base, the J end by 3 bases, with 9 bases between. Use of 60 Vbeta and 13 Jbeta primers characterized the PCR. This table comes from immunoSEQ multiplex PCR, and its TCRdb copy is limited to in-frame clones, with some not included. Counted here are fewer than 300,000 clones, 80% to 90% occurring once; the ten biggest clones make up about 4%. Regarding this clone: Its matching antigen is unknown.

This chain uses TRBV19 with TRBJ1-2; D remains ambiguous. Source material: PBMCs. The sequence derives from a man aged 35-49 years in good health and CMV-seropositive. In DNA, the CDR3 is TGTGCCAGTAGTATAGCTGCCAGATACTATGGCTACACCTTC. Amino acids: CASSIAARYYGYTF.